Below are 28 T cell receptor beta chains sequenced from a single sample in a study of shared clonotypes between healthy human individuals. Method: immunoSEQ multiplex PCR; TCRdb's copy keeps in-frame clones and lacks some. Of roughly 1,000,000 clones in the sample, approximately 80% were seen once. The specimen was memory CD4+ T cells from PBMCs. Subset defined: CD45RA-negative fraction. The receptors shown here come from a man younger than 35 in good health. Some clones in this sample may be carry-over from other donors' samples.

The gene calls are TRBV5-1 and TRBJ2-1; D is perhaps TRBD1 (6 bases). Between the trimmed V and J ends, which lost 7 bases and 10 bases, there was a span of 21 bases. The CDR3 runs to 14 residues. Per germline, CDR1 SGHRS and CDR2 YFSETQ. The CDR3 loop reads CASAKGQPGGEQFF. CDR3 DNA sequence: TGCGCCAGCGCCAAAGGACAGCCTGGGGGAGAGCAGTTCTTC.

In its sample, this clone was seen once. The chain links TRBV19 to TRBJ1-1; no reliable D call. This CDR3 is 13 amino acids long. The germline gives CDR1 LNHDA, CDR2 SQIVND (reference sequence). Trimming stripped 5 bases from V and 1 base from J, with 8 bases between. The CDR3 reads CASSERENTEAFF. The CDR3 DNA sequence: TGTGCCAGTAGTGAGCGAGAGAACACTGAAGCTTTCTTT.

J is TRBJ1-2 and V is TRBV6-1; D gene ambiguous. Trimming pared 8 bases from V and 4 bases from J, leaving 14 bases between. This CDR3 comprises 13 residues. Germline CDR1 reads MNHNS; CDR2 reads SASEGT. CDR3 coding DNA: TGTGCCAGCCGGCAGATTTACCCCTATGGCTACACCTTC. Protein product: CASRQIYPYGYTF.

This chain joins TRBV30 and TRBJ1-6; D not resolved. Trimming shortened V by 4 bases and J by 10 bases, and 11 bases separated the two germline ends. CDR1 and CDR2 (germline): GTSNPN, SVGIG (reference sequence). The CDR3 covers 12 residues. CDR3 sequence reads: CAWTGSDSPLHF. The CDR3, as DNA: TGTGCCTGGACCGGAAGTGACTCACCCCTCCACTTT.

The gene calls are TRBV30 and TRBJ2-6; D ambiguous. Trimming shortened V by 3 bases and J by 0 bases, and 24 bases separated the two germline ends. This CDR3 comprises 20 residues. Germline V gene lookup returns CDR1 GTSNPN and CDR2 SVGIG (reference sequence). CDR3 DNA: TGTGCCTGGAGACCGCGGTGGGTCTTCAGAAAGACCTCTGGGGCCAACGTCCTGACTTTC. It translates to CAWRPRWVFRKTSGANVLTF.

The chain recombines TRBV7-9 with TRBJ1-1; D gene ambiguous. The V end lost 5 bases, the J end lost 8 bases, and 15 bases lay between the germline ends. CDR1 is SEHNR, CDR2 FQNEAQ, per germline (reference sequence). This CDR3 comprises 13 residues. The CDR3 nucleotides are TGTGCCAGCAGCCAAACCGAAGGAGGAGAAGCTTTCTTT. Its translation: CASSQTEGGEAFF.

The chain is built from TRBV28 and TRBJ1-2; 9 nucleotides align to TRBD1. CDR1 is MDHEN and CDR2 is SYDVKM in the germline V gene. Germline trimming cut 3 bases from V and 8 bases from J; bases unmatched to any gene: 10. The CDR3 runs to 15 residues. The CDR3 protein is CASSFLKQGAEGYTF. CDR3 in DNA: TGTGCCAGCAGTTTCCTCAAACAGGGGGCTGAGGGCTACACCTTC.

J is TRBJ1-2 and V is TRBV10-3; D remains ambiguous. The CDR3 is 14 residues long. The V gene lost 2 bases and the J gene lost 1 base, with 8 bases spanning the gap. Germline assignment: CDR1 ENHRY and CDR2 SYGVKD. The CDR3 DNA is TGTGCCATCAGTGAGCTCGGGGTTAACTATGGCTACACCTTC. This codes for CAISELGVNYGYTF.

This chain uses TRBV28 with TRBJ1-3; D gene ambiguous. The CDR3 runs 13 residues. The germline V and J ends were trimmed by 8 bases and 4 bases, with 12 bases remaining between them. The germline gives CDR1 MDHEN, CDR2 SYDVKM. The CDR3 DNA reads TGTGCCAGCTATGGGTCGGTCGGAAACACCATATATTTT. This codes for CASYGSVGNTIYF.

This chain links TRBV7-9 with TRBJ2-3; 12 bases are a match to TRBD2. V gave up 5 bases and J gave up 5 bases; unmatched junction bases: 8. The CDR3 runs to 16 residues. CDR1 is SEHNR, CDR2 FQNEAQ, per germline (reference sequence). CDR3 bases: TGTGCCAGCAGCCGGTTGCTAGCGGGAGGGGGAGATACGCAGTATTTT. As protein: CASSRLLAGGGDTQYF. The variable domain in full, with the rest retrieved from reference TRBV7-9 and TRBJ2-3, is DTGVSQNPRHKITKRGQNVTFRCDPISEHNRLYWYRQTLGQGPEFLTYFQNEAQLEKSRLLSDRFSAERPKGSFSTLEIQRTEQGDSAMYLCASSRLLAGGGDTQYFGPGTRLTVL.

In its sample, this clone was seen once. V usage is TRBV7-2 and J usage is TRBJ2-1, with D possibly being TRBD1 (6 bases). The V gene lost 5 bases and the J gene lost 4 bases, with 18 bases spanning the gap. The CDR3 has 16 amino acids. Germline assignment: CDR1 SGHTA and CDR2 FQGNSA. CDR3 sequence: CASSTPTGQPYNEQFF. The CDR3 nucleotides read TGTGCCAGCAGCACCCCTACAGGGCAACCTTACAATGAGCAGTTCTTC.

This clone has a handful of counts. This chain connects TRBV9 to TRBJ2-2; D might be TRBD1 (6 bases). The CDR3 consists of 14 residues. The V and J ends lost 0 bases and 6 bases respectively, with 9 bases between them. Germline V gene lookup returns CDR1 SGDLS and CDR2 YYNGEE. CDR3 protein: CASSVGTVPGELFF. For the CDR3, the DNA is TGTGCCAGCAGCGTAGGGACAGTTCCCGGGGAGCTGTTTTTT.

The chain recombines TRBV5-4 with TRBJ2-3; unclear D gene. Deletions cut 2 bases from V and 2 bases from J, with 15 bases between. Per germline, CDR1 SGHNT and CDR2 YYREEE (reference sequence). This CDR3 region has 16 residues. The CDR3 reads CASSFRGSVNTDTQYF. The CDR3 nucleotides are TGTGCCAGCAGCTTCCGAGGTTCGGTAAACACAGATACGCAGTATTTT.

V usage is TRBV30 and J usage is TRBJ2-7, with 10 bases that match TRBD2. Germline V gene data show CDR1 as GTSNPN and CDR2 as SVGIG (reference sequence). Losses at the gene ends were 5 bases for V and 0 bases for J; bases not matched to a gene: 1. The CDR3 is 13 residues long. CDR3 residues: CAWASGSSYEQYF. CDR3 DNA sequence: TGTGCCTGGGCTAGCGGGAGCTCCTACGAGCAGTACTTC.

This chain joins TRBV19 and TRBJ2-7, with a weak D call TRBD2 (6 bases). The CDR3 sequence is 14 residues long. Germline V gene lookup returns CDR1 LNHDA and CDR2 SQIVND (reference sequence). Trimming removed 6 bases from V and 5 bases from J, with 17 bases in between. The CDR3 sequence is CASSSHRDSHEQYF. The CDR3 DNA follows: TGTGCCAGTAGCTCACACCGGGACTCGCACGAGCAGTACTTC.

V and J are TRBV6-5 and TRBJ1-2; 7 nucleotides agree with TRBD1. The CDR3 is 13 amino acids. The germline V gene encodes CDR1 MNHEY and CDR2 SVGAGI. The ends lost 6 bases at V and 5 bases at J; junction bases unmatched: 6. CDR3 region: CASSLDRLYGYTF. The CDR3 region has the DNA TGTGCCAGCAGCTTGGACAGGCTATATGGCTACACCTTC.

V is TRBV29-1 and J is TRBJ1-5; 10 bases match TRBD1. CDR1 and CDR2 (germline): SQVTM, ANQGSEA. The CDR3 covers 14 residues. V lost 6 bases to trimming and J lost 2 bases; unmatched junction nucleotides: 4. The CDR3 DNA follows: TGCAGCGTGGCCGGGACAGGGGGCAATCAGCCCCAGCATTTT. This translates into CSVAGTGGNQPQHF. Full variable domain (remainder filled in from reference TRBV29-1 and TRBJ1-5): SAVISQKPSRDICQRGTSLTIQCQVDSQVTMMFWYRQQPGQSLTLIATANQGSEATYESGFVIDKFPISRPNLTFSTLTVSNMSPEDSSIYLCSVAGTGGNQPQHFGDGTRLSIL.

The CDR3 coding sequence is TGTGCCAGCAGACAAGGAGCAGACAGCTCTGGGGCCAACGTCCTGACTTTC. Translation: CASRQGADSSGANVLTF. This chain connects TRBV7-3 to TRBJ2-6, with D perhaps TRBD1 (5 bases). V was clipped by 6 bases and J by 0 bases, with 15 bases between them. Germline values: CDR1 SGHTA, CDR2 FQGTGA. The CDR3 totals 17 residues.

A few counts support this clone. The chain uses TRBV5-1 and TRBJ1-2; D may be TRBD1 (6 bases). Germline V lookup: CDR1 SGHRS, CDR2 YFSETQ. CDR3 length: 12 amino acids. V lost 5 bases and J 8 bases, leaving 13 bases between the germline ends. The DNA for the CDR3 is TGCGCCAGCAGTAGTGAGGGGGTCGGCTACACCTTC. Protein product: CASSSEGVGYTF.

The table lists this clone with a count of one. V usage is TRBV11-2 and J usage is TRBJ2-3; 12 bases are shared with TRBD2. The trim removed 4 bases at V and 3 bases at J, leaving 5 bases unmatched. CDR3 length: 16 residues. The germline gives CDR1 SGHAT, CDR2 FQNNGV. This CDR3 is CASSWTSGISTDTQYF. As DNA, the CDR3 is TGTGCCAGCAGCTGGACTAGCGGGATCTCAACAGATACGCAGTATTTT.

This clone was detected only once. The genes are TRBV6-6 and TRBJ1-1, with D hard to call. V dropped 2 bases and J dropped 0 bases, with 10 bases sitting between them. CDR3 length: 15 residues. In germline, CDR1 is MNHNY, CDR2 SVGAGI (reference sequence). The DNA for the CDR3 is TGTGCCAGCAGTTACGCCGAGGCCTTGAACACTGAAGCTTTCTTT. This translates into CASSYAEALNTEAFF.

J is TRBJ2-7 and V is TRBV11-2; D remains unclear. There are 14 residues in the CDR3. Between the trimmed V and J ends, which lost 2 bases and 2 bases, there was a span of 10 bases. Germline V lookup: CDR1 SGHAT, CDR2 FQNNGV. Written as DNA, the CDR3 is TGTGCCAGCAGCTTACTGCTAGGACCCTACGAGCAGTACTTC. Its translation is CASSLLLGPYEQYF.

This chain connects TRBV19 to TRBJ1-5; D remains unclear. This CDR3 comprises 15 residues. Per germline, CDR1 LNHDA and CDR2 SQIVND (reference sequence). Trimming took 7 bases from V and 2 from J, leaving 15 bases between them. This chain's CDR3 is CASTADGHGNQPQHF. CDR3 DNA: TGTGCCAGTACCGCAGACGGCCACGGCAATCAGCCCCAGCATTTT.

A note on this clone: The same CDR3 arises from other DNA sequences in this sample as well. The chain joins TRBV20-1 to TRBJ2-3; D unresolved. V was pared by 5 bases and J by 5 bases, with 5 bases between. Germline loops: CDR1 DFQATT, CDR2 SNEGSKA (reference sequence). CDR3 length: 10 amino acids. The CDR3 loop is CSAPLDTQYF. The CDR3 coding sequence is TGCAGTGCTCCCTTAGATACGCAGTATTTT.

This clone was observed a single time. The chain couples TRBV5-1 to TRBJ1-4; D is undetermined. The CDR3 is 13 residues long. V lost 9 bases and J lost 8, with 17 bases in between. From germline, CDR1 is SGHRS and CDR2 YFSETQ. The CDR3 reads CAIFNSALEKLFF. Written as DNA, the CDR3 is TGCGCCATTTTCAACAGTGCCCTAGAAAAACTGTTTTTT.

J is TRBJ1-2 and V is TRBV27, with TRBD1 as a possible D gene (6 bases). Germline V lookup: CDR1 MNHEY, CDR2 SMNVEV (reference sequence). The CDR3 extends over 14 amino acids. V was trimmed by 3 bases and J by 7 bases, leaving 15 bases between them. The CDR3 nucleotides are TGTGCCAGCAGTTTGAAGGACAGTATCCTTGGCTACACCTTC. This codes for CASSLKDSILGYTF.

The rearrangement links TRBV11-2 to TRBJ2-1; 7 bases agree with TRBD2. V shed 8 bases and J 4 bases; nucleotides not matched to a gene: 5. The V gene's germline CDR1 is SGHAT and CDR2 FQNNGV. CDR3 length: 13 residues. The DNA of the CDR3 is TGTGCCAGCCAGACTAGCCCTTACAATGAGCAGTTCTTC. It is translated as CASQTSPYNEQFF.

About this clone itself: The same CDR3 arises from other DNA sequences in this sample as well. The chain carries TRBV6-5 and TRBJ2-7; TRBD1 aligns across 7 bases. Germline V gene sequence: CDR1 MNHEY, CDR2 SVGAGI. V dropped 5 bases and J dropped 0; count of bases not matched to a gene: 4. The CDR3 sequence is 14 residues long. The CDR3 bases are TGTGCCAGCAGTGTCGCAGGGGGCTCCTACGAGCAGTACTTC. Its protein is CASSVAGGSYEQYF.